This T cell receptor (beta chain) was recovered during a study of blood T cell repertoires in COVID-19. Study-level background: Specimens from acute and convalescent COVID-19 originated in the United States, Italy and Spain. From T cells, B-cell-depleted T cells, or PBMCs came the material, which was cDNA or gDNA.

Per the original data handling: Reference gene primer amplification yielded estimated nucleated cell counts. Profiled with immunoSEQ multiplex PCR; TCRdb holds only in-frame clones, not every one. Clone size and the V and J calls come from that table; the DNA yielded D and trimming. The sample lists about 82,000 clones, about 85% occurring once. CDR1 and CDR2 (germline): MNHEY, SVGAGI. V was trimmed by 5 bases and J by 9 bases, leaving 11 bases between them. The CDR3 is made up of 13 amino acids. What was sequenced was peripheral blood. The chain recombines TRBV6-5 with TRBJ1-6; the D gene is possibly TRBD1 (5 bases). This clonotype originated in a man older than 75 with active or convalescent COVID-19. This CDR3 reads CASSLQGSSPLHF. In nucleotides, the CDR3 is TGTGCCAGCAGTCTCCAGGGTTCTTCACCCCTCCACTTT.